The clone carrying this TCR beta chain was detected ten times or more. This sample was taken from a study of T cells after yellow fever vaccination. The CDR3 has 15 residues. The V gene's germline CDR1 is LGHNA and CDR2 YSLEER. Trimming removed 4 bases from V and 4 bases from J; junction bases left unmatched: 1. TCRdb ran MiXCR on the 5' RACE reads and lists one entry per CDR3 protein. Here the sample spans 150,000 to 200,000 distinct CDR3 sequences, approximately 11% being singletons. This sample comprised CD8+ T cells sorted from PBMCs, obtained 15 days after the yellow fever booster vaccination. The receptor comes from a man in his late teens or twenties who received the YFV17D yellow fever vaccine. The chain employs TRBV4-3 and TRBJ2-3; TRBD2 matches 14 bases. The CDR3 here is CASSPTSGGADTQYF. DNA for the CDR3: TGCGCCAGCAGCCCGACTAGCGGGGGGGCAGATACGCAGTATTTT.